These T cell receptor beta chains were read from a single sample in a study of shared clonotypes between healthy human individuals. Sequencing was performed with immunoSEQ multiplex PCR; in TCRdb, only in-frame clones are kept and a portion is missing. The data contain over a million clones, 95% to 97% of them singletons. The material sequenced was naive CD4+ T cells sorted from blood. The source is a man aged 25 to 45 in good health. CDR3s leave out the opening cysteine and the closing phenylalanine or tryptophan. D genes are given only for firm matches. Clone size is stated in some rows and not others, as once, few, many or a class when expanded.

V gene	clone size	D gene	J gene	CDR3 protein
TRBV7-2	-	TRBD2	TRBJ2-1	ASSRTSGSHEQF
TRBV4-2	-	-	TRBJ2-7	ASSQGLGYEQY
TRBV7-9	-	TRBD2	TRBJ2-1	ASSLVLAGANEQF
TRBV28	-	-	TRBJ1-2	ASSLQEIGYGYT
TRBV20-1	-	-	TRBJ2-5	SASQETQY
TRBV5-1	-	TRBD2	TRBJ2-1	ASSLEVAGASGNEQF
TRBV10-3	-	-	TRBJ2-7	AISDGAAPYEQY
TRBV2	-	-	TRBJ2-7	ASSVPAWPATYEQY
TRBV18	few	-	TRBJ2-3	ASSPVLSGGSQY
TRBV28	-	-	TRBJ2-7	ASLRTVPYEQY
TRBV4-3	-	-	TRBJ1-1	ASSQEGRMNTEAF
TRBV5-1	once	-	TRBJ2-1	ASSIQTSSSEQF
TRBV14	few	-	TRBJ2-7	ASSPKGIRGEQY
TRBV6-6	-	-	TRBJ2-7	ASSTYSYEQY
TRBV27	-	TRBD1	TRBJ1-2	ASSSRQGMGYGYT
TRBV5-1	-	TRBD2	TRBJ2-1	ASSWLAGGHEQF
TRBV15	once	-	TRBJ2-4	ATSRDWVLQVAKNIQY
TRBV5-1	-	TRBD2	TRBJ2-7	ASSSTVAGLGEQY
TRBV5-1	-	TRBD1	TRBJ1-1	ASSLGGQGRNTEAF
TRBV4-3	-	-	TRBJ2-3	ASSQEPGRFTDTQY
TRBV18	-	-	TRBJ1-5	ASSPPPGGNQPQH
TRBV7-9	-	-	TRBJ1-1	ASSLARSGSLNTEAF
TRBV7-8	-	-	TRBJ2-7	ASSLRGGGLYEQY
TRBV7-8	-	TRBD2	TRBJ2-7	ASSLPLQRTSGDPYEQY
TRBV19	-	TRBD2	TRBJ2-2	ASSPSGAGELF
TRBV19	-	-	TRBJ2-7	ASSTDRYNRY
TRBV20-1	-	-	TRBJ1-2	SAIPSGYT
TRBV7-2	once	-	TRBJ1-5	ASSLEWSGNQPQH
TRBV10-2	few	TRBD1	TRBJ1-2	ASSADRGGYT
TRBV25-1	-	-	TRBJ1-5	ASSELGQPQH
TRBV5-1	-	-	TRBJ2-5	ASSSQAMGETQY
TRBV5-4	-	-	TRBJ2-7	ASSQDPGRSSYEQY
TRBV5-5	once	TRBD2	TRBJ2-7	ASSLRLAGSSYEQY
TRBV10-3	-	-	TRBJ2-7	AISEEQQGSYEQY
TRBV5-6	-	TRBD2	TRBJ2-1	ASSLAGLADHNEQF
TRBV19	-	-	TRBJ2-7	ASRKTDGTLLYEQY
TRBV15	once	TRBD1	TRBJ1-4	ATSPRTGQATNEKLF
TRBV29-1	-	-	TRBJ2-1	SVMGQGSSYNEQF
TRBV7-2	-	-	TRBJ2-1	ASSLYGPGAYNEQF
TRBV7-9	once	-	TRBJ2-3	ASSQGD
TRBV7-9	-	TRBD2	TRBJ2-1	ASSPPGLAGSYNEQF
TRBV14	-	TRBD2	TRBJ2-2	ASSRTSLTGELF
TRBV30	once	-	TRBJ2-5	AWSSGTPQETQY
TRBV5-1	-	-	TRBJ2-2	ASTPGVANTGELF
TRBV28	-	-	TRBJ1-5	ASIPRGPKYGPQH
TRBV23-1	-	-	TRBJ2-3	ASSQTRPHGDTQY
TRBV7-9	-	TRBD2	TRBJ2-1	ASSLAGSSGRNYNEQF
TRBV20-1	-	-	TRBJ2-3	SAAMDTQY
TRBV6-1	-	-	TRBJ2-7	ASSEGRTYEQY
TRBV27	-	-	TRBJ1-2	ASSQTGPLMRGYT
TRBV2	-	-	TRBJ2-7	ASSEIIRGLTYEQY
TRBV7-6	-	-	TRBJ2-7	ASSLRWTSYEQY